The next 2 T cell receptor beta chains were all read from a single sample in a study of blood T cell repertoires in COVID-19. The table came from immunoSEQ multiplex PCR; TCRdb's copy has only in-frame clones and leaves some out. In the table there are around 70,000 clones, over 65% of which are singletons. Material for sequencing was peripheral blood. These receptor sequences come from a human donor in a cohort sampled during active COVID-19.

The V gene is TRBV7-6, the J gene TRBJ2-1, with D tentatively TRBD1 (5 bases). V lost 5 bases, J lost 9 bases, and 20 bases lay in between. This CDR3 is 15 amino acids long. CDR1 SGHVS and CDR2 FNYEAQ come from the germline V gene. The CDR3 region has the DNA TGTGCCAGCAGCCCCCAGCTCGCCCCTCAGGGTGAGCAGTTCTTC. This gives the protein CASSPQLAPQGEQFF.

This chain uses TRBV19 with TRBJ2-5; TRBD2 matches at 9 bases. The CDR3 spans 16 residues. J lost 2 bases, V lost 1 base, and 5 bases had no gene match. In germline, CDR1 is LNHDA, CDR2 SQIVND (reference sequence). The CDR3 reads CASSIGPTSGQETQYF. The CDR3, as DNA: TGTGCCAGTAGTATAGGTCCGACTAGCGGTCAAGAGACCCAGTACTTC.